A single T cell receptor (beta chain) is shown here with its context. As yet, its antigen is unknown. From germline, CDR1 is ENHRY and CDR2 SYGVKD. V trimming: 0 bases; J trimming: 5 bases; junction bases outside the gene matches: 5. The CDR3 has 15 residues. This sample stems from a study of CD8 T cells in ankylosing spondylitis. General study points: Reports say disease-linked clones showed up significantly more in matched ankylosing spondylitis synovial fluid. Earlier authors reported some of these motif variants in reactive arthritis synovial fluid and blood.

Generation of TCR beta libraries employed quantitative 5'-RACE incorporating molecular barcodes. TCRdb re-called the 5' RACE reads with MiXCR, one entry per CDR3 protein. The sample carries about 250,000 distinct CDR3 sequences, roughly 32% recorded once. The genes are TRBV10-3 and TRBJ2-3; 7 bases agree with TRBD2. This receptor was taken from a male donor with ankylosing spondylitis or in good health (not recorded which). Sequences were obtained from blood, either unsorted or a sorted T cell fraction (not recorded which). CDR3 in amino acids: CAISESGGWRDTQYF. Written as DNA, the CDR3 is TGTGCCATCAGTGAGTCGGGAGGGTGGAGAGATACGCAGTATTTT.